This T cell receptor beta chain was captured by sequencing in a study of blood T cell repertoires in COVID-19. Study at large: The United States, Italy and Spain supplied acute and convalescent COVID-19 samples. PBMCs, B-cell-depleted T cells, or T cells were the source of the cDNA or gDNA that made up the material.

In the study's own analysis: For nucleated cells, counts were estimated from reference gene primer amplification. TCRdb keeps only in-frame clones here, not all; method: immunoSEQ multiplex PCR. That table supplies the V and J calls and clone size; D and trimming were determined from the DNA. The sample has 190,000 or so clones, about 83% seen once. V lost 7 bases and J 6 bases, leaving 15 bases between the germline ends. The V gene's germline CDR1 is LGHDT and CDR2 YNNKEL (reference sequence). The length of the CDR3 is 14 residues. The source of this sequence is a woman under 30 who had recovered from COVID-19. The V call is TRBV3-1 (or the pseudogene TRBV3-2), the J call TRBJ2-2, with D unresolved. The sample was peripheral blood. In DNA, the CDR3 is TGTGCCAGCATTGGATACCGCGCGGCCGGGGAGCTGTTTTTT. It encodes CASIGYRAAGELFF.